Each of the 11 T cell receptor beta chains below was sequenced from the same sample in a study of shared clonotypes between healthy human individuals. Terminally differentiated effector memory CD45RA+ cells were excluded from the naive CD8 cells, which were CD45RO-negative and positively selected for CCR7. Sequencing was performed with immunoSEQ multiplex PCR; in TCRdb, only in-frame clones are kept and a portion is missing. Of about 2.2 million clones listed, 90% to 95% are singletons. Sequencing used naive CD8+ T cells from PBMCs. Source of these receptors: a man aged 18-30 years in good health. Some clones in this sample may be carry-over from other donors' samples.

The V and J genes are TRBV9 and TRBJ2-1, with 13 bases matching TRBD2. The ends lost 5 bases at V and 6 bases at J; junction bases unmatched: 5. Germline loops: CDR1 SGDLS, CDR2 YYNGEE. CDR3 length: 15 amino acids. The CDR3 DNA reads as TGTGCCAGCAGTGGGACTAGCGGGAAGCTCAATGAGCAGTTCTTC. As protein: CASSGTSGKLNEQFF.

The chain recombines TRBV30 with TRBJ2-2; TRBD2 is a possible D gene (5 bases). CDR1 GTSNPN and CDR2 SVGIG come from the germline V gene (reference sequence). V was pared by 0 bases and J by 7 bases, with 9 bases between. This CDR3 is built from 13 residues. The CDR3 region is CAWSVERDGELFF. The CDR3 DNA sequence: TGTGCCTGGAGTGTAGAGAGGGACGGGGAGCTGTTTTTT.

J is TRBJ1-5 and V is TRBV6-6, with TRBD1 identical over 7 bases. CDR3 length equals 15 residues. Looked up from germline, CDR1 is MNHNY and CDR2 is SVGAGI (reference sequence). With 10 bases clipped from V and 0 bases from J, the junction kept 9 bases outside the gene matches. The CDR3 region is CATVPGQNSNQPQHF. CDR3 DNA: TGTGCCACCGTACCGGGACAGAATAGCAATCAGCCCCAGCATTTT.

The V and J genes are TRBV4-1 and TRBJ2-3; D uncertain. Germline V CDR1 and CDR2: MGHRA, YSYEKL. There are 13 residues in the CDR3. Trimming pared 3 bases from V and 3 bases from J, leaving 7 bases between. CDR3: CASSHPLTDTQYF. The CDR3 DNA reads as TGCGCCAGCAGCCACCCCTTAACAGATACGCAGTATTTT.

The chain uses TRBV19 and TRBJ2-6; D possibly corresponds to TRBD2 (5 bases). With 3 bases removed from V and 0 bases from J, the gap between germline ends came to 6 bases. The germline V gene encodes CDR1 LNHDA and CDR2 SQIVND (reference sequence). The CDR3 has 15 residues. CDR3 DNA sequence: TGTGCCAGTAGTATCACTAGCTCTGGGGCCAACGTCCTGACTTTC. Translating it yields CASSITSSGANVLTF.

This clone has a single count. The gene calls are TRBV9 and TRBJ2-2; D is unresolved. V gave up 4 bases and J gave up 4 bases, with 11 bases separating them. Germline V gene data show CDR1 as SGDLS and CDR2 as YYNGEE. The CDR3 consists of 14 residues. CDR3 DNA sequence: TGTGCCAGCAGCCCGCACACGAGCACCGGGGAGCTGTTTTTT. Protein sequence: CASSPHTSTGELFF.

This chain uses TRBV27 with TRBJ2-7; no reliable D call. Trimming removed 4 bases from V and 2 bases from J, with 9 bases in between. CDR1 MNHEY and CDR2 SMNVEV come from the germline V gene (reference sequence). The CDR3 covers 13 residues. CDR3 region: CASSSLFPYEQYF. CDR3 nucleotide sequence: TGTGCCAGCAGTTCACTCTTTCCCTACGAGCAGTACTTC.

The CDR3 region has the DNA TGTGCCAGCAGCCCAGGTCGGGGAGATACGCAGTATTTT. Encoded protein: CASSPGRGDTQYF. This chain links TRBV7-3 with TRBJ2-3, with TRBD2 as a possible D gene (5 bases). The V and J ends lost 5 bases and 5 bases respectively, with 11 bases between them. Germline V gives CDR1 SGHTA, CDR2 FQGTGA. The CDR3 totals 13 residues.

The rearrangement links TRBV15 to TRBJ2-7; D is unresolved. V lost 0 bases and J 7 bases, leaving 10 bases between the germline ends. Germline V gene data show CDR1 as LNHNV and CDR2 as YYDKDF (reference sequence). The CDR3 is 13 residues long. CDR3 nucleotides: TGTGCCACCAGCAGAGATCGATCACGGGAGCAGTACTTC. Its translation: CATSRDRSREQYF.

The sample holds one count of this clone. CDR3 residues: CASSLGGRGDETQYF. CDR3 coding DNA: TGTGCCAGCAGCTTGGGCGGCAGGGGAGACGAGACCCAGTACTTC. The chain recombines TRBV5-5 with TRBJ2-5, with D perhaps TRBD1 (6 bases). CDR1 is SGHKS and CDR2 is YYEKEE in the germline V gene (reference sequence). The length of the CDR3 is 15 residues. V shed 0 bases and J shed 5 bases, with 14 bases lying between them.

V and J are TRBV9 and TRBJ1-2, with TRBD1 matching 7 bases. Germline V gene lookup returns CDR1 SGDLS and CDR2 YYNGEE. The V and J ends lost 3 bases and 4 bases, in that order; junction bases with no gene match: 9. CDR3 length equals 15 residues. CDR3 loop: CASSETPGTAYGYTF. For the CDR3, the DNA is TGTGCCAGCAGCGAGACCCCCGGGACAGCCTATGGCTACACCTTC.